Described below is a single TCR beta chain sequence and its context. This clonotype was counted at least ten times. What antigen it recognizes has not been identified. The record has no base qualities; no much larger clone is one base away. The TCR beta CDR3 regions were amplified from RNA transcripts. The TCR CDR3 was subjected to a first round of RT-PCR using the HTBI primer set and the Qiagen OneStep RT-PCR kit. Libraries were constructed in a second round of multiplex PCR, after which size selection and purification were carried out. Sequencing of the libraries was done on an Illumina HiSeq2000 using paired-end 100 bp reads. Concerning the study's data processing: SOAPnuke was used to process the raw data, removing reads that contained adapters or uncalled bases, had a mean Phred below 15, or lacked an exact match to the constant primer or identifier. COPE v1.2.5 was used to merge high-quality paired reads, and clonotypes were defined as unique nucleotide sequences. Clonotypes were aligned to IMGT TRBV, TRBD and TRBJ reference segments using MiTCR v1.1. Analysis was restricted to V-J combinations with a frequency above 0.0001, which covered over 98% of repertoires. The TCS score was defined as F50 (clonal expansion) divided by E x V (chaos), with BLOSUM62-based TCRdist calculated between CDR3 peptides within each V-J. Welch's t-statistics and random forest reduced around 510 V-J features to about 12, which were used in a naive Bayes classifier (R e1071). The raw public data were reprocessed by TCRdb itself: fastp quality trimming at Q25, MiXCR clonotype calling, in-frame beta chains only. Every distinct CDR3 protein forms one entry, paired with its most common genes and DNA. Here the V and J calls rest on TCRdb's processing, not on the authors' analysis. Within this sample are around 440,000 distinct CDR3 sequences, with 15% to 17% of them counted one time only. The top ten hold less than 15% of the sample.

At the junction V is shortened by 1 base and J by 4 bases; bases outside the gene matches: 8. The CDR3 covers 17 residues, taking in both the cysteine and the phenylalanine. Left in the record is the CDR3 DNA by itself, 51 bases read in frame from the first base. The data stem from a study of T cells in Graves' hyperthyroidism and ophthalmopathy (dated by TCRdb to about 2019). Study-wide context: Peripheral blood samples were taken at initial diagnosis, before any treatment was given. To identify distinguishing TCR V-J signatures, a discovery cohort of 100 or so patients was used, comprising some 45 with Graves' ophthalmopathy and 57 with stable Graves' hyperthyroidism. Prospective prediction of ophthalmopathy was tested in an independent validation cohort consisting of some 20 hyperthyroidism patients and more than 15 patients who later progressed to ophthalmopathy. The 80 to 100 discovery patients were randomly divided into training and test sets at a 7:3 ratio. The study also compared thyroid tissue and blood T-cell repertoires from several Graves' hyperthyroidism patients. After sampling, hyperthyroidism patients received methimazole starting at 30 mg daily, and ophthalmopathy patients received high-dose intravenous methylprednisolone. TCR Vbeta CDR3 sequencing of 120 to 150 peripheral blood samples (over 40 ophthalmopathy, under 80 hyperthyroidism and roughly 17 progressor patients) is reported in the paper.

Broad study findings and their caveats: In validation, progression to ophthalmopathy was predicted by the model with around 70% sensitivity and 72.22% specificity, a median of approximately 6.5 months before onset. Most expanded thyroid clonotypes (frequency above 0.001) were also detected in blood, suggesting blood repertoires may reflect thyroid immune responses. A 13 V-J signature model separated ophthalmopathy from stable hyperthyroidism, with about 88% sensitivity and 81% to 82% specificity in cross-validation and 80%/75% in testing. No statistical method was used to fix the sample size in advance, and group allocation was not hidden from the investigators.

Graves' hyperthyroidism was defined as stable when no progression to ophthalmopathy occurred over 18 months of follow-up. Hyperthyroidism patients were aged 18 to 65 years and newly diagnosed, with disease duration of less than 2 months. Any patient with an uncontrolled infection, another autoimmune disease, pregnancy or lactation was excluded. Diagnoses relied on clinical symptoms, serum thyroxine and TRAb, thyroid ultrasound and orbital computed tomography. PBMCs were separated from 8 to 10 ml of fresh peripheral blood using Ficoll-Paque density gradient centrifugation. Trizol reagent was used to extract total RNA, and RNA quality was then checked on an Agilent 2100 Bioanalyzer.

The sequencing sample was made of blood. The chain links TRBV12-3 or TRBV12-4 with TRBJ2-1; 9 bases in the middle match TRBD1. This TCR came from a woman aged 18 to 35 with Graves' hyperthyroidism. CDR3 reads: CASSLVWTGDKYNEQFF. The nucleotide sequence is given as TGTGCCAGCAGTTTAGTGTGGACAGGGGATAAATACAATGAGCAGTTCTTC.